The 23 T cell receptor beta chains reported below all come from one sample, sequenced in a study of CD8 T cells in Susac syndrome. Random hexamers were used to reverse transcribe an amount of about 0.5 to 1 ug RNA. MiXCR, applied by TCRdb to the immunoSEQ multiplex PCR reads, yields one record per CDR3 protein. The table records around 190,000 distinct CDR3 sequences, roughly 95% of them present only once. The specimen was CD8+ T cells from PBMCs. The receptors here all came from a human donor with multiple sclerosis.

CDR3 amino acids: CASSVNSNNYGYTF. The CDR3, as DNA: TGTGCCAGCAGTGTTAACAGCAACAACTATGGCTACACCTTC. J is TRBJ1-2 and V is TRBV2; no firm D call. The length of the CDR3 is 14 residues. From germline, CDR1 is SNHLY and CDR2 FYNNEI. The ends were cut back, 4 bases at V and 2 bases at J, with 11 bases in the middle.

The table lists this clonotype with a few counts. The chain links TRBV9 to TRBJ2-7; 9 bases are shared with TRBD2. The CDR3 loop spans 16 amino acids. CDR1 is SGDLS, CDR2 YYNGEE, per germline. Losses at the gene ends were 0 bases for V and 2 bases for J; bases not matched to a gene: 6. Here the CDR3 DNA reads TGTGCCAGCAGCGTAGGTGCTGCGGGAGGGACCTACGAGCAGTACTTC. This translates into CASSVGAAGGTYEQYF.

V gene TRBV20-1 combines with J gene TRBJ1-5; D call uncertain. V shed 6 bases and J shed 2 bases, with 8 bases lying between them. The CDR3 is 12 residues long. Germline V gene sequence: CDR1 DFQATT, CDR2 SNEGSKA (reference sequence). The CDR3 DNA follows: TGCAGTGCCAAAGGAGGCAATCAGCCCCAGCATTTT. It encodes CSAKGGNQPQHF.

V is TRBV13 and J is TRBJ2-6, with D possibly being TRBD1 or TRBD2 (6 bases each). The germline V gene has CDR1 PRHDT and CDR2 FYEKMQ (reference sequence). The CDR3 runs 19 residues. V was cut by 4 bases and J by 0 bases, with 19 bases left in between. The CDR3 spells CASSSPEGGEYSGANVLTF. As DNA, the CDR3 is TGTGCCAGCAGCTCGCCAGAGGGGGGTGAATACTCTGGGGCCAACGTCCTGACTTTC.

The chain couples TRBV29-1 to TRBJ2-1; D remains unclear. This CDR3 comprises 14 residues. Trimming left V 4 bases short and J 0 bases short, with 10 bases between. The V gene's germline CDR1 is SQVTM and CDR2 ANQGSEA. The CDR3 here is CSVAGHYSYNEQFF. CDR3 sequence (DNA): TGCAGCGTTGCGGGCCACTACTCCTACAATGAGCAGTTCTTC.

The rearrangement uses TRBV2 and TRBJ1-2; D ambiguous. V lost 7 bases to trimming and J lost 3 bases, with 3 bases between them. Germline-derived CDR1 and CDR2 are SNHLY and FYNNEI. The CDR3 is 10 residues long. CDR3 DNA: TGTGCCAGCATGTACTATGGCTACACCTTC. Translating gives CASMYYGYTF.

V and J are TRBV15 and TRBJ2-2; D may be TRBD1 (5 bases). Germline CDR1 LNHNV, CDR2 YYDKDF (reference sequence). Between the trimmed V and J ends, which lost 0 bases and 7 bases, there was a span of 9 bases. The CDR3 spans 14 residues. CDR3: CATSRDRANGELFF. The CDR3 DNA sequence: TGTGCCACCAGCAGAGACAGGGCTAACGGGGAGCTGTTTTTT.

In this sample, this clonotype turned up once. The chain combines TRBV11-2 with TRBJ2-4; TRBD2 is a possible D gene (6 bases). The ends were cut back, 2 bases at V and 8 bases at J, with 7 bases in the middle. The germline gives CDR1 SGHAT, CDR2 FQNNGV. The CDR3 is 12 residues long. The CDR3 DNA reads TGTGCCAGCAGCTTATCGGGGGACATTCAGTACTTC. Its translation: CASSLSGDIQYF.

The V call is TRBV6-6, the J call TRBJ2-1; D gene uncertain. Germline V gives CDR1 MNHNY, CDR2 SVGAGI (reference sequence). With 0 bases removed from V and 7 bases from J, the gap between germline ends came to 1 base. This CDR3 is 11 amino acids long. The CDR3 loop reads CASSYSNEQFF. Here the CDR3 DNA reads TGTGCCAGCAGTTACTCGAATGAGCAGTTCTTC.

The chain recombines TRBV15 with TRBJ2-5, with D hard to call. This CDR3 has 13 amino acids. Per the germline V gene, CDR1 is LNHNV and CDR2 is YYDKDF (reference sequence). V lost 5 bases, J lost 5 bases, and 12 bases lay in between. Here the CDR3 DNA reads TGTGCCACCAGCGGACGATGGGCGGAGACCCAGTACTTC. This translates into CATSGRWAETQYF.

The CDR3 DNA reads as TGTGCCAGCAGTTTCCTTACTAGCGGGGGGACCGGGGAGCTGTTTTTT. It translates to CASSFLTSGGTGELFF. The V call is TRBV28, the J call TRBJ2-2; 12 bases line up with TRBD2. This CDR3 has 16 residues. The V segment lost 3 bases and the J segment 5 bases; nucleotides outside the gene matches: 4. Germline V gives CDR1 MDHEN, CDR2 SYDVKM. Full variable domain (outside the CDR3, taken from reference TRBV28 and TRBJ2-2): DVKVTQSSRYLVKRTGEKVFLECVQDMDHENMFWYRQDPGLGLRLIYFSYDVKMKEKGDIPEGYSVSREKKERFSLILESASTNQTSMYLCASSFLTSGGTGELFFGEGSRLTVL.

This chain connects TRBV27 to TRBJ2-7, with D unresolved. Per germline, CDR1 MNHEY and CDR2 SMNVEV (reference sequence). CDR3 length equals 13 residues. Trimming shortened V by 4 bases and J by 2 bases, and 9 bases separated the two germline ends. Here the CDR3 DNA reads TGTGCCAGCAGTTCTGTAGGCCCCTACGAGCAGTACTTC. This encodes CASSSVGPYEQYF.

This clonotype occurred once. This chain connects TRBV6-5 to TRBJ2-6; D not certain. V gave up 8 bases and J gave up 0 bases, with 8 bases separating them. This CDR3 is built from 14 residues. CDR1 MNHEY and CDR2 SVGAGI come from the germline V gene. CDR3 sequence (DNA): TGTGCCAGCCAGTCGGACTCTGGGGCCAACGTCCTGACTTTC. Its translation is CASQSDSGANVLTF.

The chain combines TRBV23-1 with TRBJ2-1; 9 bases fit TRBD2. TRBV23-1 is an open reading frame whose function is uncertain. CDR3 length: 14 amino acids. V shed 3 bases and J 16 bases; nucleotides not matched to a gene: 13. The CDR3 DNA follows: TGCGCCAGCAGTCATCAGAGGACTAGCGCGGCCCGTTTCTTC. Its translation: CASSHQRTSAARFF.

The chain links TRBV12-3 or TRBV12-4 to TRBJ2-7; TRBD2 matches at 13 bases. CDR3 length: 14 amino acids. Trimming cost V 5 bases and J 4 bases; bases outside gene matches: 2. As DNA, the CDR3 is TGTGCCAGCAGTCCGACTAGCGGGGGGTACGAGCAGTACTTC. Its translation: CASSPTSGGYEQYF.

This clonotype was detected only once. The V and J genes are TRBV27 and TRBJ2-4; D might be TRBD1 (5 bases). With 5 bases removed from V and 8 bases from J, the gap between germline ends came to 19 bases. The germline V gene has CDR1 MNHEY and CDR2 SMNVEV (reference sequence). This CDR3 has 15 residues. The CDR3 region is CASSPGLGVSDIQYF. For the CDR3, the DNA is TGTGCCAGCAGTCCTGGGCTAGGGGTTAGTGACATTCAGTACTTC.

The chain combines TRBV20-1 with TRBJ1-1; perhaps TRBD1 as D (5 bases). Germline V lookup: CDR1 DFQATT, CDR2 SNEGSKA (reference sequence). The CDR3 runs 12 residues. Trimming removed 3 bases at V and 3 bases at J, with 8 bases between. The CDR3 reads CSARAGDTEAFF. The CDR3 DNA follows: TGCAGTGCTAGGGCGGGGGACACTGAAGCTTTCTTT.

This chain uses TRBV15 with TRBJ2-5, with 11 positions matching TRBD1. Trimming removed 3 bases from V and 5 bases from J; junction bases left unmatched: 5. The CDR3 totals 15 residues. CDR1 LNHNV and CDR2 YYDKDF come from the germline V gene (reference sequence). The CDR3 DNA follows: TGTGCCACCAGCAGTAATCGGGACAGGGGGGAGACCCAGTACTTC. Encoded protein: CATSSNRDRGETQYF.

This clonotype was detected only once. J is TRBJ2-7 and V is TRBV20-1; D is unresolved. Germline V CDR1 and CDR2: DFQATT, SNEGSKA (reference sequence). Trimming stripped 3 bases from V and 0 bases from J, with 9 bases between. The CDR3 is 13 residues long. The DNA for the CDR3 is TGCAGTGCTAGGACACATGTCTCCTACGAGCAGTACTTC. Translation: CSARTHVSYEQYF.

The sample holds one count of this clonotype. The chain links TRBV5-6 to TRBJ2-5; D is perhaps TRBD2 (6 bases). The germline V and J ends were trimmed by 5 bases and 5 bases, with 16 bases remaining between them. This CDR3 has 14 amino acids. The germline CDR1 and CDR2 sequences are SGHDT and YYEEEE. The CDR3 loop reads CASRPSGVWETQYF. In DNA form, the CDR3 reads TGTGCCAGCAGACCGTCGGGGGTGTGGGAGACCCAGTACTTC.

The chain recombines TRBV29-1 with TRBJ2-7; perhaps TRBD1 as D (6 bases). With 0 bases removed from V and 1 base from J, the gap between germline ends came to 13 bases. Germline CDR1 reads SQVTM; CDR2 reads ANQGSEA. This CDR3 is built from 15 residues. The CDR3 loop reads CSVEDLQGQSYEQYF. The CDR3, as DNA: TGCAGCGTTGAAGATCTTCAGGGGCAGTCCTACGAGCAGTACTTC.

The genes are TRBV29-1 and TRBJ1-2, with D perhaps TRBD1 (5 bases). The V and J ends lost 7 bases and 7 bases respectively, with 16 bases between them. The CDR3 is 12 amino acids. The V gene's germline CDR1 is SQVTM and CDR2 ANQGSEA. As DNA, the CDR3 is TGCAGCGGGGGGGACCCCTCGGGTGGCTACACCTTC. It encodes CSGGDPSGGYTF.

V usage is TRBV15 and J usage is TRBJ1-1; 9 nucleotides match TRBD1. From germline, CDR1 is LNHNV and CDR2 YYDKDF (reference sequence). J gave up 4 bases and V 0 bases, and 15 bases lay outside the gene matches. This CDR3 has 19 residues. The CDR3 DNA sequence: TGTGCCACCAGCAGAGATCTTTGGACAGGGGACGGGATGGTCACTGAAGCTTTCTTT. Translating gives CATSRDLWTGDGMVTEAFF. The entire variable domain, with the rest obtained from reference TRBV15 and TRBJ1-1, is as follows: DAMVIQNPRYQVTQFGKPVTLSCSQTLNHNVMYWYQQKSSQAPKLLFHYYDKDFNNEADTPDNFQSRRPNTSFCFLDIRSPGLGDTAMYLCATSRDLWTGDGMVTEAFFGQGTRLTVV.